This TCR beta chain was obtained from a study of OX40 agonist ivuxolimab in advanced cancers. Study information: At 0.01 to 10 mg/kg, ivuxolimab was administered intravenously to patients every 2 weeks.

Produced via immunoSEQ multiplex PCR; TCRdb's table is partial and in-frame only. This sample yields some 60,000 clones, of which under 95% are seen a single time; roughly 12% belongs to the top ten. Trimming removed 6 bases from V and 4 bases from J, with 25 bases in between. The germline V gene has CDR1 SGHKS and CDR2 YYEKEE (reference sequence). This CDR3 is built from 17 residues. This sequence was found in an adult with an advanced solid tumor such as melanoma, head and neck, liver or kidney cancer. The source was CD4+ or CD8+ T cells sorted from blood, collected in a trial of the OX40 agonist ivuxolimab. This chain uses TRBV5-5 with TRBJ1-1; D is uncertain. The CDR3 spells CASTVYQFGGGGTEAFF. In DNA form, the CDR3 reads TGTGCCAGCACCGTTTATCAATTCGGAGGCGGTGGCACTGAAGCTTTCTTT.